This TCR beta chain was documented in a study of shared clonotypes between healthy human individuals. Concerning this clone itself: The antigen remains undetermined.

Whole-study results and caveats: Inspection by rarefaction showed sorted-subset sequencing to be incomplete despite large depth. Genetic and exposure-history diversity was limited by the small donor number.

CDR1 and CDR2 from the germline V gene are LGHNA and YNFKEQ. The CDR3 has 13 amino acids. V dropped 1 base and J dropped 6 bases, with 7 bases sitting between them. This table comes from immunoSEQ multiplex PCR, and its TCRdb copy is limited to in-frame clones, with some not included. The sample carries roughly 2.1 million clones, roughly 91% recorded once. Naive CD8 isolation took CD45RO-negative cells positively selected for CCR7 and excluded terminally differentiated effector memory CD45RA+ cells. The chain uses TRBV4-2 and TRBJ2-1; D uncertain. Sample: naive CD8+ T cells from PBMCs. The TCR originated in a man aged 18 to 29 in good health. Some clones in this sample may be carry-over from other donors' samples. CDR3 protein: CASSQVSGNEQFF. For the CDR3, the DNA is TGTGCCAGCAGCCAAGTCTCTGGCAATGAGCAGTTCTTC.